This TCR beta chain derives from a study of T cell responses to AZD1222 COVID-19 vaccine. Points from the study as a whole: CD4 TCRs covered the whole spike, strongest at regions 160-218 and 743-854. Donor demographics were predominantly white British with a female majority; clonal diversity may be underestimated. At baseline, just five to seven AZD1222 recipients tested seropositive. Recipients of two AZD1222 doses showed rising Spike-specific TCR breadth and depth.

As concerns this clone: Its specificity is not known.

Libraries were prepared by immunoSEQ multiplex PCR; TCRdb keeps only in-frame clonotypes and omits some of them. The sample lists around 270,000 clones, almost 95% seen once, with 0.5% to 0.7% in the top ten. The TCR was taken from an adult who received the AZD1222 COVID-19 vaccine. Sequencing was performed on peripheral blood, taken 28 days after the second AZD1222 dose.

The CDR3 DNA follows: TGTGCCAGCAGCCAACGTAAAGCCGGGGAGCTGTTTTTT. This codes for CASSQRKAGELFF. The chain employs TRBV3-1 (or the pseudogene TRBV3-2) and TRBJ2-2; D remains unclear. The germline V gene encodes CDR1 LGHDT and CDR2 YNNKEL (reference sequence). Trimming pared 2 bases from V and 6 bases from J, leaving 7 bases between. This CDR3 comprises 13 residues.